The rows below give T cell receptor beta chains drawn from one sample of a study of regulatory T cells in long-lasting Graves disease. Each CDR3 protein gets one entry after TCRdb re-called the multiplex PCR reads with MiXCR. Of under 300,000 distinct CDR3 sequences listed, approximately 18% are singletons. These records were also assigned to another study, of T cells in Graves' hyperthyroidism and ophthalmopathy.

The input for sequencing was peripheral blood mononuclear cells (PBMCs), taken at new diagnosis, from a patient treated with antithyroid drugs. These receptors were taken from a woman under 40 with Graves disease. Both conserved end residues are part of each CDR3. Fields, in order: D gene, V gene, clone size, J gene, CDR3 protein, CDR3 DNA. The D gene is left open where the match is weak. Not all rows give a size; the values are once, few, many and, for expanded clones, a class.

>TRBD1|TRBV15|.|TRBJ1-6
CATSSGTGYSPLHF
TGTGCCACCAGCTCCGGGACAGGCTATTCACCCCTCCACTTT
>.|TRBV12-3/TRBV12-4|many|TRBJ2-2
CASRRWGTGGELFF
TGTGCCAGCAGAAGATGGGGGACCGGCGGGGAGCTGTTTTTT
>.|TRBV20-1|many|TRBJ1-1
CSASPMGPHREAFF
TGCAGTGCTAGCCCCATGGGGCCTCACCGGGAAGCTTTCTTT
>TRBD1|TRBV7-9|many|TRBJ1-4
CASSPGTGPATEIEKLFF
TGTGCCAGCAGCCCGGGGACAGGGCCCGCAACCGAAATAGAAAAACTGTTTTTT
>.|TRBV2|many|TRBJ1-5
CASSVTSSNQPQHF
TGTGCCAGCAGCGTGACCTCGAGCAATCAGCCCCAGCATTTT
>TRBD1|TRBV6-9|many|TRBJ2-3
CASSYTWTGWRDTQYF
TGTGCCAGCAGTTACACCTGGACAGGGTGGAGAGATACGCAGTATTTT
>.|TRBV24-1|many|TRBJ2-3
CATSRESTDTQYF
TGTGCCACCAGCAGGGAGAGTACAGATACGCAGTATTTT
>.|TRBV7-9|many|TRBJ1-1
CASSQDRGTEAFF
TGTGCCAGCAGCCAAGACCGGGGCACTGAAGCTTTCTTT
>TRBD2|TRBV10-3|few|TRBJ2-2
CAISIAGDLTGELFF
TGTGCCATCAGTATAGCGGGGGACCTTACCGGGGAGCTGTTTTTT
>.|TRBV7-9|many|TRBJ2-6
CASSLGVPGANVLTF
TGTGCCAGCAGCTTAGGAGTGCCTGGGGCCAACGTCCTGACTTTC
>TRBD2|TRBV10-2|many|TRBJ2-7
CASSWRQFMGLAGVEQYF
TGCGCCAGCAGTTGGAGACAGTTCATGGGACTAGCGGGGGTCGAGCAGTACTTC
>.|TRBV6-5|few|TRBJ1-5
CASSYRGARQPQHF
TGTGCCAGCAGTTACCGGGGGGCAAGACAGCCCCAGCATTTT
>TRBD1|TRBV5-1|many|TRBJ1-1
CASSMPRGQGGFSTEAFF
TGCGCCAGCAGCATGCCCCGGGGACAGGGGGGATTTAGCACTGAAGCTTTCTTT
>.|TRBV6-1|once|TRBJ2-5
CASGNRVQETQYF
TGTGCCAGCGGAAACAGGGTGCAAGAGACCCAGTACTTC
>.|TRBV3-1|many|TRBJ2-7
CASSQVNRHEQYF
TGTGCCAGCAGCCAAGTTAACAGGCACGAGCAGTACTTC
>.|TRBV11-1|many|TRBJ2-3
CASNRGEWGTDTQYF
TGTGCCAGCAACCGAGGGGAATGGGGCACAGATACGCAGTATTTT
>.|TRBV20-1|many|TRBJ2-1
CSATGGLSYNEQFF
TGCAGTGCTACCGGGGGCTTATCCTACAATGAGCAGTTCTTC
>.|TRBV3-1|many|TRBJ2-5
CASSQGAGKETQYF
TGTGCCAGCAGCCAAGGGGCAGGGAAGGAGACCCAGTACTTC
>.|TRBV7-2|.|TRBJ1-6
CASSSTENSPLHF
TGTGCCAGCAGCTCGACAGAAAATTCACCCCTCCACTTT
>.|TRBV7-2|.|TRBJ2-7
CASSPPGHETYEQYF
TGTGCCAGCAGTCCCCCGGGACATGAGACCTACGAGCAGTACTTC
>.|TRBV7-2|many|TRBJ1-1
CASSLGGLVAEAFF
TGTGCCAGCAGCTTGGGTGGTTTAGTCGCTGAAGCTTTCTTT
>.|TRBV6-1|many|TRBJ1-1
CASSNPQGQAFF
TGTGCCAGCAGTAATCCACAGGGTCAAGCTTTCTTT
>.|TRBV5-1|many|TRBJ1-2
CASSEMDPKGGYTF
TGCGCCAGCAGCGAGATGGACCCGAAAGGCGGCTACACCTTC
>TRBD1|TRBV12-3/TRBV12-4|many|TRBJ1-5
CASSLARTGTQPQHF
TGTGCCAGCAGTTTAGCAAGGACAGGCACTCAGCCCCAGCATTTT
>.|TRBV20-1|many|TRBJ2-7
CSASSPLTGTYEQYF
TGCAGTGCCTCCTCCCCCCTGACAGGCACGTACGAGCAGTACTTC
>.|TRBV3-1|many|TRBJ1-2
CASSLPGRSYGYTF
TGTGCCAGCAGCCTTCCGGGACGGAGCTATGGCTACACCTTC
>TRBD1|TRBV18|.|TRBJ1-4
CASSEGQGGGEKLFF
TGTGCCAGCTCAGAAGGACAGGGCGGTGGTGAAAAACTGTTTTTT
>TRBD2|TRBV4-2|.|TRBJ2-3
CASSQDPGLAGTDTQYF
TGTGCCAGCAGCCAAGATCCAGGACTAGCGGGCACAGATACGCAGTATTTT
>TRBD1|TRBV27|many|TRBJ2-3
CASSFFWDRDTDTQYF
TGTGCCAGCAGTTTTTTCTGGGACAGAGACACAGATACGCAGTATTTT
>.|TRBV3-1|many|TRBJ2-1
CASSHLVGGLVGEQFF
TGTGCCAGCAGCCATCTCGTTGGAGGGTTGGTCGGTGAGCAGTTCTTC
>TRBD2|TRBV20-1|many|TRBJ2-1
CSALSGAYNEQFF
TGCAGTGCTTTAAGCGGGGCCTACAATGAGCAGTTCTTC
>.|TRBV11-2|many|TRBJ2-7
CASSFSPYEQYF
TGTGCCAGCAGCTTTTCCCCCTACGAGCAGTACTTC
>.|TRBV19|many|TRBJ1-6
CASSTPVAGDNSPLHF
TGTGCCAGTAGTACTCCTGTAGCAGGCGACAATTCACCCCTCCACTTT
>.|TRBV20-1|.|TRBJ1-1
CSARAVSHPNTEAFF
TGCAGTGCTAGAGCGGTTAGTCACCCGAACACTGAAGCTTTCTTT
>.|TRBV20-1|.|TRBJ2-5
CSARDEGLVGAQYF
TGCAGTGCTAGAGATGAGGGGCTAGTCGGGGCCCAGTACTTC
>.|TRBV2|many|TRBJ1-2
CASSLVETSYGYTF
TGTGCCAGCAGCCTGGTTGAGACCAGCTATGGCTACACCTTC
>.|TRBV6-2/TRBV6-3|many|TRBJ2-3
CASSYSKDTQYF
TGTGCCAGCAGTTACTCGAAGGATACGCAGTATTTT
>.|TRBV3-1|many|TRBJ2-7
CASSPLSGTYEQYF
TGTGCCAGCAGCCCTCTCTCGGGGACCTACGAGCAGTACTTC
>.|TRBV27|.|TRBJ1-3
CASSKTGRANTIYF
TGTGCCAGCAGTAAAACAGGGCGGGCAAACACCATATATTTT
>.|TRBV6-2/TRBV6-3|.|TRBJ2-1
CASSPGTLWNEQFF
TGTGCCAGCAGCCCCGGGACATTATGGAATGAGCAGTTCTTC
>.|TRBV19|.|TRBJ2-2
CASSIVAYTGELFF
TGTGCCAGTAGTATAGTTGCGTACACCGGGGAGCTGTTTTTT
>TRBD2|TRBV2|many|TRBJ2-7
CASRASGGPYYEQYF
TGTGCCAGCAGGGCTAGCGGGGGGCCTTACTACGAGCAGTACTTC
>.|TRBV6-1|many|TRBJ1-5
CASSVVAGGNQPQHF
TGTGCCAGCAGTGTGGTGGCAGGGGGCAATCAGCCCCAGCATTTT